The 9 T cell receptor beta chains given below trace back to one sample, sequenced in a study of blood T cell repertoires in COVID-19. Libraries were prepared by immunoSEQ multiplex PCR; TCRdb keeps only in-frame clonotypes and omits some of them. In the table there are roughly 200,000 clones, roughly 83% of which are singletons. Material: PBMCs or T cells enriched from blood (not recorded which). The receptor source for this set is a woman aged 25 to 39 who had recovered from COVID-19.

The CDR3 loop reads CASSQPSGGRDEQYF. CDR3 DNA: TGTGCCAGCAGCCAACCCTCGGGGGGCCGGGACGAGCAGTACTTC. The chain is built from TRBV4-2 and TRBJ2-7; TRBD2 is a possible D gene (7 bases). CDR3 size: 15 residues. V gave up 2 bases and J gave up 5 bases, with 16 bases separating them. Per germline, CDR1 LGHNA and CDR2 YNFKEQ.

The chain carries TRBV19 and TRBJ2-3; 13 positions match TRBD2. CDR1 and CDR2 from the germline V gene are LNHDA and SQIVND (reference sequence). J lost 4 bases, V lost 8 bases, and 3 bases had no gene match. CDR3 length: 14 amino acids. The CDR3 is CASGTSGASDTQYF. CDR3 DNA: TGTGCCAGTGGGACTAGCGGGGCGTCAGATACGCAGTATTTT. The variable domain in full, with the rest retrieved from reference TRBV19 and TRBJ2-3, is DGGITQSPKYLFRKEGQNVTLSCEQNLNHDAMYWYRQDPGQGLRLIYYSQIVNDFQKGDIAEGYSVSREKKESFPLTVTSAQKNPTAFYLCASGTSGASDTQYFGPGTRLTVL.

This clone was recorded only once. The gene calls are TRBV4-1 and TRBJ2-2, with D possibly matching TRBD2 (6 bases). This CDR3 comprises 15 residues. Looked up from germline, CDR1 is MGHRA and CDR2 is YSYEKL. The V gene lost 1 base and the J gene lost 7 bases, with 13 bases spanning the gap. In nucleotides, the CDR3 is TGCGCCAGCAGCCAAGTAGGAGGGAGGAGCGGGGAGCTGTTTTTT. Its translation is CASSQVGGRSGELFF.

The rearrangement joins TRBV6-5 to TRBJ1-5; D remains ambiguous. The CDR3 runs to 13 residues. Germline lookup yields CDR1 MNHEY and CDR2 SVGAGI. V was trimmed by 4 bases and J by 2 bases, leaving 6 bases between them. CDR3 DNA sequence: TGTGCCAGCAGTTTCCAGGGCAATCAGCCCCAGCATTTT. It specifies CASSFQGNQPQHF.

The CDR3 loop is CASSSQGLNNQPQHF. CDR3 DNA: TGTGCCAGCAGTTCACAGGGGCTGAACAATCAGCCCCAGCATTTT. This rearrangement joins TRBV5-5 to TRBJ1-5; 7 nucleotides match TRBD1. Germline V gene sequence: CDR1 SGHKS, CDR2 YYEKEE (reference sequence). CDR3 length: 15 amino acids. Trimming took 5 bases from V and 3 from J; bases not matched to a gene: 8.

This clone was seen a few times. This chain links TRBV5-1 with TRBJ2-2, with a possible D match to TRBD2 (6 bases). Trimming pared 3 bases from V and 1 base from J, leaving 10 bases between. The CDR3 is 15 residues long. Germline-derived CDR1 and CDR2 are SGHRS and YFSETQ. CDR3 sequence: CASSYGTLNTGELFF. CDR3 sequence (DNA): TGCGCCAGCAGCTACGGGACTTTGAACACCGGGGAGCTGTTTTTT. Full variable domain (missing parts from reference TRBV5-1 and TRBJ2-2): KAGVTQTPRYLIKTRGQQVTLSCSPISGHRSVSWYQQTPGQGLQFLFEYFSETQRNKGNFPGRFSGRQFSNSRSEMNVSTLELGDSALYLCASSYGTLNTGELFFGEGSRLTVL.

This clone was seen only once. The chain employs TRBV27 and TRBJ2-7; a weak D match, TRBD2 (6 bases). Germline V CDR1 and CDR2: MNHEY, SMNVEV (reference sequence). V lost 6 bases, J lost 0 bases, and 15 bases lay in between. The length of the CDR3 is 15 residues. The CDR3 DNA is TGTGCCAGCAGATCGCGGGATGGGTTCTCCTACGAGCAGTACTTC. The encoded protein is CASRSRDGFSYEQYF.

The chain combines TRBV25-1 with TRBJ1-5; 9 bases line up with TRBD1. Germline V gene lookup returns CDR1 MGHDK and CDR2 SYGVNS. The CDR3 extends over 14 amino acids. V shed 2 bases, J shed 5 bases, and the junction held 1 base outside the gene matches. The CDR3 DNA reads TGTGCCAGCAGTGAAGGGACAGGGCATCAGCCCCAGCATTTT. It specifies CASSEGTGHQPQHF.

The rearrangement uses TRBV28 and TRBJ2-7; 9 bases line up with TRBD1. The germline V gene encodes CDR1 MDHEN and CDR2 SYDVKM. Losses at the gene ends were 6 bases for V and 3 bases for J; bases not matched to a gene: 9. This CDR3 comprises 15 residues. Here the CDR3 reads CASSQGGQGGYEQYF. CDR3 DNA: TGTGCCAGCAGCCAAGGGGGACAGGGTGGCTACGAGCAGTACTTC.